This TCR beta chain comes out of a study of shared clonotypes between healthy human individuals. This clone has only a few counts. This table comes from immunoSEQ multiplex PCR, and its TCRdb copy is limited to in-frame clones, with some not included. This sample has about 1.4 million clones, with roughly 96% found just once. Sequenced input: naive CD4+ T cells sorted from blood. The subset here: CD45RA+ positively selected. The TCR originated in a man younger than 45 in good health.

The CDR3 region is CSVEDYLAGKGTEAFF. CDR3 bases: TGCAGCGTTGAAGATTACTTGGCAGGGAAGGGAACTGAAGCTTTCTTT. This sequence joins TRBV29-1 and TRBJ1-1; maybe TRBD1 (5 bases). The length of the CDR3 is 16 residues. Trimming pared 0 bases from V and 5 bases from J, leaving 19 bases between. The germline gives CDR1 SQVTM, CDR2 ANQGSEA.